These 21 T cell receptor beta chains share one sample of origin, sequenced in a study of T cell changes during pregnancy in multiple sclerosis. The assay was immunoSEQ multiplex PCR, and TCRdb's table has in-frame clones only and misses some. This sample has approximately 94,000 clones, with about nine tenths found just once. The sample in question was peripheral blood, obtained after pregnancy. Source of these receptors: a female donor with multiple sclerosis, enrolled in a pregnancy study.

The rearrangement uses TRBV5-8 and TRBJ2-4, with 7 bases lining up with TRBD1. V shed 1 base and J 0 bases; nucleotides not matched to a gene: 7. The CDR3 has 17 amino acids. CDR1 is SGHTS, CDR2 YDEGEE, per germline. The CDR3 coding sequence is TGTGCCAGCAGCTTGAAGACAGGGTCAATAGCCAAAAACATTCAGTACTTC. Its protein product is CASSLKTGSIAKNIQYF.

The chain combines TRBV7-3 with TRBJ2-2, with 11 nucleotides matching TRBD1. J was trimmed by 6 bases and V by 5 bases; bases with no gene match: 5. Germline V gene lookup returns CDR1 SGHTA and CDR2 FQGTGA. The CDR3 runs to 15 residues. CDR3 sequence reads: CASSLGQGGAGELFF. The CDR3 region has the DNA TGTGCCAGCAGCCTGGGACAGGGGGGAGCCGGGGAGCTGTTTTTT. The full variable domain, its missing parts supplied by reference TRBV7-3 and TRBJ2-2, is GAGVSQTPSNKVTEKGKYVELRCDPISGHTALYWYRQSLGQGPEFLIYFQGTGAADDSGLPNDRFFAVRPEGSVSTLKIQRTERGDSAVYLCASSLGQGGAGELFFGEGSRLTVL.

V is TRBV5-1 and J is TRBJ2-5, with TRBD1 identical over 11 bases. Losses at the gene ends were 2 bases for V and 9 bases for J; bases not matched to a gene: 12. CDR1 and CDR2 (germline): SGHRS, YFSETQ. The CDR3 sequence is 16 residues long. The chain's CDR3 is CASSFGVGTGGMAQYF. CDR3 DNA sequence: TGCGCCAGCAGCTTCGGGGTTGGGACAGGGGGAATGGCCCAGTACTTC.

This clone was counted a single time. The V gene is TRBV6-5, the J gene TRBJ2-7; 9 nucleotides agree with TRBD2. CDR3 length equals 15 residues. After removal of 8 bases from V and 1 base from J, the junction contained 9 bases not matched to a gene. Germline assignment: CDR1 MNHEY and CDR2 SVGAGI. The CDR3 DNA reads as TGTGCCAGCCGCCCAACTAGCGGGTATTCCTACGAGCAGTACTTC. Its translation: CASRPTSGYSYEQYF.

This chain connects TRBV7-2 to TRBJ2-3; 11 bases agree with TRBD2. V trimming: 5 bases; J trimming: 2 bases; junction bases outside the gene matches: 9. The CDR3 spans 17 residues. CDR1 and CDR2 (germline): SGHTA, FQGNSA. The chain's CDR3 is CASSRRRLAGSTDTQYF. CDR3 coding DNA: TGTGCCAGCAGCCGCCGTAGACTAGCGGGGTCCACAGATACGCAGTATTTT. The full variable domain, its missing parts supplied by reference TRBV7-2 and TRBJ2-3, is GAGVSQSPSNKVTEKGKDVELRCDPISGHTALYWYRQSLGQGLEFLIYFQGNSAPDKSGLPSDRFSAERTGGSVSTLTIQRTQQEDSAVYLCASSRRRLAGSTDTQYFGPGTRLTVL.

V usage is TRBV7-2 and J usage is TRBJ2-3; TRBD2 is a possible D gene (5 bases). Germline V CDR1 and CDR2: SGHTA, FQGNSA. The CDR3 has 18 residues. The V gene lost 5 bases and the J gene lost 0 bases, with 21 bases spanning the gap. Here the CDR3 DNA reads TGTGCCAGCAGCCTGAGGACTGTTCGGGCCTCTAGCACAGATACGCAGTATTTT. Its translation is CASSLRTVRASSTDTQYF.

The rearrangement links TRBV6-6 to TRBJ1-6, with 7 positions matching TRBD1. Germline CDR1 MNHNY, CDR2 SVGAGI (reference sequence). This CDR3 comprises 14 residues. The V segment lost 6 bases and the J segment 9 bases; nucleotides outside the gene matches: 8. CDR3 nucleotide sequence: TGTGCCAGCAGCAAGACCCGACAGGGTTCACCCCTCCACTTT. This codes for CASSKTRQGSPLHF.

This chain uses TRBV9 with TRBJ2-3; weak D call: TRBD2 (6 bases). The CDR3 covers 14 residues. Trimming pared 3 bases from V and 2 bases from J, leaving 10 bases between. Germline CDR1 reads SGDLS; CDR2 reads YYNGEE. In DNA, the CDR3 is TGTGCCAGCAGCGCGACTAGAGTCACAGATACGCAGTATTTT. Residues: CASSATRVTDTQYF.

The chain recombines TRBV7-2 with TRBJ1-3, with 8 bases that match TRBD1. Germline V gene lookup returns CDR1 SGHTA and CDR2 FQGNSA. This CDR3 is built from 14 residues. The junction had 7 bases not matched to a gene; V was cut back by 8 bases and J by 4 bases. CDR3: CASGKDREGNTIYF. The DNA for the CDR3 is TGTGCCAGCGGGAAGGACAGGGAGGGAAACACCATATATTTT.

V and J are TRBV19 and TRBJ2-7; 10 positions agree with TRBD2. The CDR3 contains 15 residues. Trimming at V came to 7 bases and at J to 1 base, leaving 7 bases not matched to a gene. Germline values: CDR1 LNHDA, CDR2 SQIVND (reference sequence). CDR3 sequence (DNA): TGTGCCAGTACCCCCGGACTAGCGGCTTCCTACGAGCAGTACTTC. It translates to CASTPGLAASYEQYF.

The rearrangement links TRBV15 to TRBJ2-2; unclear D gene. V dropped 3 bases and J dropped 8 bases, with 13 bases sitting between them. Looked up from germline, CDR1 is LNHNV and CDR2 is YYDKDF (reference sequence). This CDR3 has 14 residues. The CDR3 bases are TGTGCCACCAGCAGTATCGAGGCCTTTGGGGAGCTGTTTTTT. Protein product: CATSSIEAFGELFF.

The chain combines TRBV5-1 with TRBJ2-2; the D gene is possibly TRBD2 (6 bases). Trimming removed 4 bases from V and 4 bases from J, with 14 bases in between. The CDR3 covers 15 residues. CDR1 SGHRS and CDR2 YFSETQ come from the germline V gene. CDR3 in amino acids: CASSPGDRLTGELFF. The CDR3 nucleotides read TGCGCCAGCAGCCCGGGGGACCGACTCACCGGGGAGCTGTTTTTT.

The chain links TRBV11-2 to TRBJ1-1; a possible D gene is TRBD1 (5 bases). Germline-derived CDR1 and CDR2 are SGHAT and FQNNGV. V was cut by 7 bases and J by 5 bases, with 14 bases left in between. There are 13 residues in the CDR3. The DNA of the CDR3 is TGTGCCAGCAAGCCCTCCGGGGGGACTGAAGCTTTCTTT. Translating it yields CASKPSGGTEAFF.

This chain links TRBV5-6 with TRBJ2-1; the match to TRBD2 covers 12 bases. Germline CDR1 SGHDT, CDR2 YYEEEE. The trim removed 4 bases at V and 6 bases at J, leaving 11 bases unmatched. The CDR3 runs 17 residues. The CDR3 region is CASSTSTSGSGINEQFF. CDR3 sequence (DNA): TGTGCCAGCAGCACCTCGACTAGCGGGAGTGGTATCAATGAGCAGTTCTTC.

In nucleotides, the CDR3 is TGTGCCAGCAGTTGGGCTAGCTCGTTAGAGACCCAGTACTTC. Its protein product is CASSWASSLETQYF. V usage is TRBV2 and J usage is TRBJ2-5; D possibly corresponds to TRBD2 (5 bases). Germline V gene data show CDR1 as SNHLY and CDR2 as FYNNEI. V gave up 5 bases and J gave up 4 bases, with 14 bases separating them. This CDR3 is 14 amino acids long.

The chain recombines TRBV5-1 with TRBJ2-7; 8 nucleotides line up with TRBD2. The CDR3 loop spans 17 amino acids. Germline-derived CDR1 and CDR2 are SGHRS and YFSETQ. J was trimmed by 0 bases and V by 3 bases; bases with no gene match: 11. CDR3: CASSSVPTSASSYEQYF. The CDR3 DNA reads TGCGCCAGCAGCTCGGTCCCGACTAGCGCGAGCTCCTACGAGCAGTACTTC.

The chain couples TRBV6-5 to TRBJ2-6, with 8 bases matching TRBD2. Looked up from germline, CDR1 is MNHEY and CDR2 is SVGAGI. V lost 9 bases, J lost 2 bases, and 3 bases stayed unmatched. The CDR3 covers 14 residues. CDR3 residues: CASLSGTGANVLTF. DNA for the CDR3: TGTGCCAGTCTTAGCGGGACTGGGGCCAACGTCCTGACTTTC.

This sequence joins TRBV30 and TRBJ1-2; D not certain. The CDR3 contains 13 residues. CDR1 GTSNPN and CDR2 SVGIG come from the germline V gene (reference sequence). V gave up 1 base and J gave up 4 bases, with 10 bases separating them. CDR3 bases: TGTGCCTGGAGTGAAGAGATCCGCTATGGCTACACCTTC. Translation gives CAWSEEIRYGYTF.

The genes are TRBV19 and TRBJ1-4; weak D call: TRBD1 (5 bases). The CDR3 runs 15 residues. CDR1 and CDR2 (germline): LNHDA, SQIVND (reference sequence). The V end lost 4 bases, the J end lost 3 bases, and 12 bases lay between the germline ends. CDR3 coding DNA: TGTGCCAGTAGTACGGGAGGGACCTCTAATGAAAAACTGTTTTTT. It specifies CASSTGGTSNEKLFF.

Concerning this clone: In the same sample, other DNA sequences code for this CDR3. The gene calls are TRBV7-9 and TRBJ2-7; a possible D gene is TRBD1 (6 bases). Germline CDR1 reads SEHNR; CDR2 reads FQNEAQ (reference sequence). The CDR3 runs 13 residues. V lost 4 bases, J lost 1 base, and 8 bases lay in between. CDR3 nucleotide sequence: TGTGCCAGCAGCTCCGGACAGTCCTACGAGCAGTACTTC. Translation: CASSSGQSYEQYF.

The chain combines TRBV19 with TRBJ1-2; 12 bases fit TRBD1. This CDR3 is 14 amino acids long. The germline CDR1 and CDR2 sequences are LNHDA and SQIVND (reference sequence). J gave up 8 bases and V 5 bases, and 6 bases lay outside the gene matches. The CDR3 loop is CASSAGQGARGYTF. CDR3 bases: TGTGCCAGTAGTGCGGGACAGGGGGCCAGAGGCTACACCTTC.